This TCR beta chain was found in a study of blood T cell repertoires in COVID-19. Study at large: Researchers got acute and convalescent COVID-19 samples from the United States, Italy and Spain. T cells, B-cell-depleted T cells, or PBMCs supplied cDNA or gDNA.

In the original workflow: Amplification with reference gene primers provided the estimates of nucleated cell counts. Profiled with immunoSEQ multiplex PCR; TCRdb holds only in-frame clones, not every one. The V and J calls and clone size are taken from that table; D and trimming were inferred from the DNA. The sample consists of 250,000 to 300,000 clones, roughly 84% of them appearing once. Trimming removed 1 base from V and 0 bases from J, with 7 bases in between. Germline CDR1 and CDR2: MGHDK and SYGVNS. The CDR3 has 14 amino acids. This TCR was recovered from a man aged 55 to 70 with acute or convalescent COVID-19. The V gene is TRBV25-1, the J gene TRBJ2-7; D might be TRBD2 (5 bases). Sequencing was carried out using peripheral blood. The CDR3 DNA sequence: TGTGCCAGCAGTGAATCCGGACTCTCCTACGAGCAGTACTTC. Its protein is CASSESGLSYEQYF.